This TCR beta chain stems from a study of metastatic and nonmetastatic thyroid tumors. Across the whole study: Repertoires from blood and tumor or nodule tissue of malignant and benign thyroid patients were compared. Study-wide findings and caveats: Relative to benign nodules, malignant thyroid tumors were reportedly characterized by significantly elevated TCR beta diversity in blood and tumor.

No patient had received any treatment before thyroid surgery. In the original analysis: Built for papillary thyroid cancer, a distant-metastasis classifier drew on CDR3 differences across clinicopathological groups. TCRdb reprocessed the PCR reads via MiXCR. The V and J calls and clone size come from TCRdb's table, not from the authors' own analysis. The sample has several thousand clones, 25% to 40% seen once; the top ten hold about a sixth. As regards this clone: Its antigen is still unknown.

The CDR3 contains 17 residues. The ends lost 8 bases at V and 3 bases at J; junction bases unmatched: 18. Germline lookup yields CDR1 LNHDA and CDR2 SQIVND (reference sequence). The genes are TRBV19 and TRBJ1-1; 7 bases are shared with TRBD1. Sequenced sample: adjacent normal tissue. This clonotype was obtained from a female donor with papillary thyroid cancer or a benign thyroid nodule (not recorded which). Some clones in this sample may be carry-over from other donors' samples. CDR3 residues: CASRPRYRGTVDTEAFF. In DNA form, the CDR3 reads TGTGCCAGTCGCCCGCGGTACAGGGGTACGGTGGACACTGAAGCTTTCTTT.